This T cell receptor beta chain was recorded in a study of blood T cell repertoires in COVID-19. Study at large: Acute and convalescent COVID-19 specimens originated in the United States, Italy and Spain. PBMCs, B-cell-depleted T cells, or T cells were the source of the cDNA or gDNA that made up the material.

Under the authors' procedure: Amplification from reference gene primers served as the basis for estimated nucleated cell counts. Profiling relied on immunoSEQ multiplex PCR, and the TCRdb table lists in-frame clones only, not all of them. V and J calls and clone size are as listed in that table; D and trimming were resolved from the DNA. Among 49,000 or so clones listed, 70% to 90% were seen once. A Seattle source enrolled patients during active infection and followed them longitudinally. The germline V gene encodes CDR1 SGDLS and CDR2 YYNGEE. The CDR3 consists of 16 residues. V shed 5 bases and J 8 bases; nucleotides not matched to a gene: 10.

What was sequenced was peripheral blood. The TCR sequence derives from an elderly woman with COVID-19, enrolled during active disease. The V call is TRBV9, the J call TRBJ1-6; the match to TRBD1 covers 10 bases. The CDR3 DNA reads TGTGCCAGCAGTTTAAACCGGGACAGGGGTTATTCACCCCTCCACTTT. This sequence encodes CASSLNRDRGYSPLHF.